Below are 24 T cell receptor beta chains sequenced from a single sample in a study of shared clonotypes between healthy human individuals. The assay was immunoSEQ multiplex PCR, and TCRdb's table has in-frame clones only and misses some. The sample contains millions of clones, just over 90% of which appear only once. Sequencing input: naive CD4+ T cells from PBMCs. The subset: CD45RA+ positively selected. These receptors all stem from a man aged 18 to 30 in good health. Some clones in this sample may be carry-over from other donors' samples.

The chain is built from TRBV6-1 and TRBJ1-5, with D tentatively TRBD1 (5 bases). From germline, CDR1 is MNHNS and CDR2 SASEGT. The length of the CDR3 is 14 residues. The ends were cut back, 8 bases at V and 6 bases at J, with 17 bases in the middle. CDR3: CASLPGGVGQPQHF. The CDR3 DNA reads TGTGCCAGCTTACCTGGGGGGGTTGGTCAGCCCCAGCATTTT.

Points on this clone: Other nucleotide sequences from this sample produce the same CDR3. The rearrangement links TRBV7-9 to TRBJ2-7; D is uncertain. CDR3 length: 12 residues. With 1 base removed from V and 4 bases from J, the gap between germline ends came to 5 bases. Looked up from germline, CDR1 is SEHNR and CDR2 is FQNEAQ (reference sequence). CDR3 residues: CASSLVGYEQYF. The CDR3 DNA reads TGTGCCAGCAGCTTAGTGGGGTACGAGCAGTACTTC.

The gene calls are TRBV5-4 and TRBJ2-1; 7 positions match TRBD1. Trimming took 2 bases from V and 6 from J; bases not matched to a gene: 8. Germline CDR1 is SGHNT and CDR2 is YYREEE (reference sequence). The CDR3 totals 15 residues. CDR3 in DNA: TGTGCCAGCAGCTTCCGGGACAGAAAGATCAATGAGCAGTTCTTC. It codes for CASSFRDRKINEQFF.

V is TRBV28 and J is TRBJ2-7; 8 nucleotides agree with TRBD2. The junction had 6 bases not matched to a gene; V was cut back by 3 bases and J by 2 bases. Per the germline V gene, CDR1 is MDHEN and CDR2 is SYDVKM. The CDR3 is 15 residues long. The CDR3 region is CASSFVRAGAYEQYF. The CDR3 DNA sequence: TGTGCCAGCAGTTTTGTGAGAGCGGGGGCCTACGAGCAGTACTTC. Full variable domain (remainder filled in from reference TRBV28 and TRBJ2-7): DVKVTQSSRYLVKRTGEKVFLECVQDMDHENMFWYRQDPGLGLRLIYFSYDVKMKEKGDIPEGYSVSREKKERFSLILESASTNQTSMYLCASSFVRAGAYEQYFGPGTRLTVT.

The rearrangement links TRBV19 to TRBJ1-1; D ambiguous. Germline V gene sequence: CDR1 LNHDA, CDR2 SQIVND (reference sequence). The ends were cut back, 5 bases at V and 4 bases at J, with 17 bases in the middle. This CDR3 spans 15 amino acids. The CDR3 DNA is TGTGCCAGTAGTTCAAAAGGCGGGAAGAGCACTGAAGCTTTCTTT. Encoded protein: CASSSKGGKSTEAFF.

The chain is built from TRBV7-2 and TRBJ1-1; D might be TRBD1 (5 bases). The V end was cut by 2 bases, the J end by 5 bases, with 12 bases between. The CDR3 is 14 residues long. Germline V gives CDR1 SGHTA, CDR2 FQGNSA. CDR3 nucleotide sequence: TGTGCCAGCAGCTTACGACAGCCTCCAACTGAAGCTTTCTTT. Protein product: CASSLRQPPTEAFF.

This rearrangement joins TRBV5-1 to TRBJ1-2; D not certain. CDR3 length: 13 amino acids. Germline-derived CDR1 and CDR2 are SGHRS and YFSETQ. The V end was cut by 0 bases, the J end by 7 bases, with 10 bases between. Here the CDR3 reads CASSLDAGIGYTF. The CDR3 bases are TGCGCCAGCAGCTTGGACGCGGGGATTGGCTACACCTTC.

The chain recombines TRBV29-1 with TRBJ2-1; 14 bases map to TRBD2. The CDR3 totals 14 residues. V trimming: 5 bases; J trimming: 9 bases; junction bases outside the gene matches: 6. Germline V CDR1 and CDR2: SQVTM, ANQGSEA. In DNA, the CDR3 is TGCAGCGTTAAGGGACTAGCGGGAGTTGTTGAGCAGTTCTTC. Its translation: CSVKGLAGVVEQFF.

The chain recombines TRBV6-6 with TRBJ2-2; 10 nucleotides agree with TRBD1. Germline V gene data show CDR1 as MNHNY and CDR2 as SVGAGI (reference sequence). The CDR3 runs to 14 residues. V trimming: 2 bases; J trimming: 10 bases; junction bases outside the gene matches: 4. CDR3 nucleotide sequence: TGTGCCAGCAGTTACGGGACAGGGGTCGCGGAGCTGTTTTTT. Its translation is CASSYGTGVAELFF.

The chain uses TRBV5-5 and TRBJ2-1; D may be TRBD2 (5 bases). Germline V lookup: CDR1 SGHKS, CDR2 YYEKEE (reference sequence). V dropped 2 bases and J dropped 4 bases, with 7 bases sitting between them. The CDR3 is made up of 13 amino acids. The CDR3 DNA reads as TGTGCCAGCAGCTTCGGGGAGTACAATGAGCAGTTCTTC. This sequence encodes CASSFGEYNEQFF.

V is TRBV11-2 and J is TRBJ2-3; 14 positions match TRBD2. In germline, CDR1 is SGHAT, CDR2 FQNNGV. V shed 5 bases, J shed 12 bases, and the junction held 13 bases outside the gene matches. This CDR3 region has 16 residues. CDR3 sequence (DNA): TGTGCCAGCAGCCTCCTCCCGGGACTAGCGGGAGAACATCAGTATTTT. Translated, it gives CASSLLPGLAGEHQYF.

This clone was detected once. The chain couples TRBV4-1 to TRBJ1-5; a weak D match, TRBD1 (5 bases). In germline, CDR1 is MGHRA, CDR2 YSYEKL. The CDR3 consists of 14 residues. The ends were cut back, 4 bases at V and 1 base at J, with 8 bases in the middle. CDR3 nucleotide sequence: TGCGCCAGCAGCCCACCAGGGAGCAATCAGCCCCAGCATTTT. It yields the protein CASSPPGSNQPQHF.

This sequence joins TRBV11-2 and TRBJ2-7; TRBD1 matches 10 bases. The CDR3 sequence is 15 residues long. V lost 5 bases and J lost 4; bases outside the gene matches: 8. Looked up from germline, CDR1 is SGHAT and CDR2 is FQNNGV. CDR3 DNA sequence: TGTGCCAGCAGCCCTCGACAGGGGGCAGCGTACGAGCAGTACTTC. Encoded protein: CASSPRQGAAYEQYF.

This chain joins TRBV5-5 and TRBJ1-4; TRBD1 aligns across 9 bases. This CDR3 spans 14 amino acids. Trimming at V came to 2 bases and at J to 8 bases, leaving 4 bases not matched to a gene. Germline V gives CDR1 SGHKS, CDR2 YYEKEE (reference sequence). CDR3 amino acids: CASSLQGAREKLFF. In DNA form, the CDR3 reads TGTGCCAGCAGCTTACAGGGGGCGCGAGAAAAACTGTTTTTT. The entire variable domain, with the rest obtained from reference TRBV5-5 and TRBJ1-4, is as follows: DAGVTQSPTHLIKTRGQQVTLRCSPISGHKSVSWYQQVLGQGPQFIFQYYEKEERGRGNFPDRFSARQFPNYSSELNVNALLLGDSALYLCASSLQGAREKLFFGSGTQLSVL.

On this clone itself: Additional DNA sequences in this sample encode the identical CDR3. The chain is built from TRBV29-1 and TRBJ2-7; D remains unclear. V lost 6 bases and J 1 base, leaving 4 bases between the germline ends. Germline CDR1 SQVTM, CDR2 ANQGSEA. CDR3 size: 10 residues. The CDR3 DNA reads as TGCAGCGTGGGATCCTACGAGCAGTACTTC. Protein sequence: CSVGSYEQYF.

Of note for this clone: At the DNA level, this CDR3 is encoded by other sequences in the same sample as well. V and J are TRBV6-6 and TRBJ2-1; no firm D call. The CDR3 runs to 13 residues. Germline CDR1 is MNHNY and CDR2 is SVGAGI (reference sequence). V lost 0 bases, J lost 4 bases, and 4 bases lay in between. The CDR3 nucleotides read TGTGCCAGCAGTTACTCGTCGTACAATGAGCAGTTCTTC. It yields the protein CASSYSSYNEQFF.

The chain couples TRBV28 to TRBJ2-1; D is undetermined. CDR3 length: 14 amino acids. Trimming took 2 bases from V and 1 from J, leaving 6 bases between them. In germline, CDR1 is MDHEN, CDR2 SYDVKM. DNA for the CDR3: TGTGCCAGCAGTTTAGGGCTATCCTACAATGAGCAGTTCTTC. It specifies CASSLGLSYNEQFF.

V usage is TRBV7-8 and J usage is TRBJ2-1; 9 nucleotides match TRBD1. Germline V gives CDR1 SGHVS, CDR2 FQNEAQ. The CDR3 consists of 17 residues. V gave up 3 bases and J gave up 6 bases; unmatched junction bases: 12. The chain's CDR3 is CASSFMGRGQGSNEQFF. The CDR3 DNA reads TGTGCCAGCAGCTTTATGGGTCGGGGACAGGGTTCCAATGAGCAGTTCTTC.

The chain couples TRBV6-1 to TRBJ2-5; 9 positions match TRBD1. The germline V gene has CDR1 MNHNS and CDR2 SASEGT. The CDR3 contains 14 residues. Trimming cost V 7 bases and J 5 bases; bases outside gene matches: 8. The DNA for the CDR3 is TGTGCCAGCACCCGGCGGGGACAGGGCGAGACCCAGTACTTC. This encodes CASTRRGQGETQYF.

The chain carries TRBV11-2 and TRBJ1-1; D call uncertain. Trimming pared 4 bases from V and 3 bases from J, leaving 12 bases between. Per germline, CDR1 SGHAT and CDR2 FQNNGV. The length of the CDR3 is 14 residues. The DNA of the CDR3 is TGTGCCAGCAGCTCGGCAACGGGGTACACTGAAGCTTTCTTT. Translated, it gives CASSSATGYTEAFF.

The rearrangement joins TRBV4-1 to TRBJ2-1; D remains unclear. The V and J ends lost 0 bases and 2 bases respectively, with 14 bases between them. The V gene's germline CDR1 is MGHRA and CDR2 YSYEKL. The CDR3 has 17 residues. CDR3: CASSQERHSRAYNEQFF. Here the CDR3 DNA reads TGCGCCAGCAGCCAAGAAAGACACTCCCGCGCCTACAATGAGCAGTTCTTC.

The table lists this clone with a count of one. The gene calls are TRBV19 and TRBJ1-4; no reliable D call. Trimming cost V 5 bases and J 7 bases, with 14 bases left between them. The CDR3 runs 14 residues. CDR1 LNHDA and CDR2 SQIVND come from the germline V gene (reference sequence). The DNA of the CDR3 is TGTGCCAGTAGTGCCTTGAGCGCGAGTGAAAAACTGTTTTTT. Its translation: CASSALSASEKLFF.

The chain carries TRBV6-1 and TRBJ2-3, with a possible D match to TRBD2 (6 bases). CDR1 is MNHNS, CDR2 SASEGT, per germline. CDR3 size: 14 residues. The germline V and J ends were trimmed by 6 bases and 4 bases, with 14 bases remaining between them. CDR3 bases: TGTGCCAGCAGGCGGGGCTCGGTGGCAGATACGCAGTATTTT. Translated, it gives CASRRGSVADTQYF.

The chain couples TRBV19 to TRBJ1-4; D is unclear. CDR3 length: 14 amino acids. Germline CDR1 LNHDA, CDR2 SQIVND (reference sequence). Trimming took 7 bases from V and 4 from J, leaving 13 bases between them. As DNA, the CDR3 is TGTGCCAGTACCAGAATGCCCCATAATGAAAAACTGTTTTTT. It specifies CASTRMPHNEKLFF.